What follows describes a single TCR beta chain. Its antigen remains unknown. This entry comes from a study of T cell responses to AZD1222 COVID-19 vaccine. Findings and limits, study-wide: Regions 160-218 and 743-854 held dominance among vaccine-associated CD4 TCRs, which spanned spike. Epitopes outside B.1.351 and B.1.1.7 mutated regions reportedly drew nearly half of spike TCRs.

Generated by immunoSEQ multiplex PCR, the TCRdb table keeps only in-frame clones and is missing some. The sample lists around 160,000 clones, more than 70% occurring once. This CDR3 has 14 residues. Trimming left V 4 bases short and J 4 bases short, with 14 bases between. Germline CDR1 and CDR2: SGHRS and YFSETQ. The chain uses TRBV5-1 and TRBJ1-2; D is unclear. The sequence derives from an adult in good health. The sequences come from peripheral blood, collected on day 0 of AZD1222 vaccination. The CDR3 region is CASSNSGSSYGYTF. The CDR3 DNA sequence: TGCGCCAGCAGCAATAGTGGCAGCTCCTATGGCTACACCTTC.